This is a list of T cell receptor beta chains from one sample in a study of CD8+CD57+ T cells in acquired aplastic anemia. MiXCR, applied by TCRdb to the reads, yields one record per CDR3 protein. Of tens of thousands of distinct CDR3 sequences listed, almost 55% are singletons. The material sequenced was sorted CD4+, CD8+, or CD8+CD57+ T cells (not recorded which) from PBMCs. These TCRs come from a human donor in good health, serving as a control. The CDR3 runs from the conserved cysteine through the conserved F or W. A D gene is named only where the DNA matches it firmly. Clone size is shown for a subset of rows, as once, few, many or a class of expanded clone.

abundance: .
j_gene: TRBJ2-7
v_gene: TRBV25-1
d_gene: TRBD2
CDR3nt: TGTGCCAGCAGCTTGGGGGGGACTTTCTCCTACGAGCAGTACTTC
CDR3aa: CASSLGGTFSYEQYF

abundance: .
j_gene: TRBJ1-5
v_gene: TRBV19
d_gene: .
CDR3nt: TGTGCCAGTAGTACAACAGGGACCGATCAGCCCCAGCATTTT
CDR3aa: CASSTTGTDQPQHF

abundance: .
j_gene: TRBJ2-3
v_gene: TRBV20-1
d_gene: .
CDR3nt: TGCAGTGCTCGGGACTTCCGCTCGAAAGATACGCAGTATTTT
CDR3aa: CSARDFRSKDTQYF

abundance: .
j_gene: TRBJ2-3
v_gene: TRBV29-1
d_gene: TRBD2
CDR3nt: TGCAGCGCCCCCATAGCGGGAGGAACAGATACGCAGTATTTT
CDR3aa: CSAPIAGGTDTQYF

abundance: few
j_gene: TRBJ2-7
v_gene: TRBV20-1
d_gene: TRBD1
CDR3nt: TGCAGTGCTATCCGGACAGGGGGCTACGAGCAGTACTTC
CDR3aa: CSAIRTGGYEQYF

abundance: .
j_gene: TRBJ2-1
v_gene: TRBV19
d_gene: .
CDR3nt: TGTGCCAGTAGTTTCATTCCCTACAATGAGCAGTTCTTC
CDR3aa: CASSFIPYNEQFF

abundance: few
j_gene: TRBJ1-2
v_gene: TRBV2
d_gene: TRBD1
CDR3nt: TGTGCCGGCAGCGTCCGGGGACAGGTCTATGGCTACACCTTC
CDR3aa: CAGSVRGQVYGYTF

abundance: .
j_gene: TRBJ1-2
v_gene: TRBV6-1
d_gene: TRBD1
CDR3nt: TGTGCCAGCACCGTTGCAGGGGGCGGGTATGGCTACACCTTC
CDR3aa: CASTVAGGGYGYTF

abundance: many
j_gene: TRBJ2-5
v_gene: TRBV4-1
d_gene: .
CDR3nt: TGCGCCAGCAGCCAAGTACTAGGGACGCAAGAGACCCAGTACTTC
CDR3aa: CASSQVLGTQETQYF

abundance: .
j_gene: TRBJ1-2
v_gene: TRBV10-3
d_gene: TRBD1
CDR3nt: TGTGCCTCCAGTCCCGGGACAGGGTTCTATGGCTACACCTTC
CDR3aa: CASSPGTGFYGYTF

abundance: .
j_gene: TRBJ1-1
v_gene: TRBV5-1
d_gene: .
CDR3nt: TGCGCCAGCAGCCAAGGAGGTGTAGGGGGATTCCGGACTGGAGCTTTCTTT
CDR3aa: CASSQGGVGGFRTGAFF

abundance: many
j_gene: TRBJ1-2
v_gene: TRBV12-3/TRBV12-4
d_gene: .
CDR3nt: TGTGCCAGCAGTTTTCTAGGAGCCTATGGCTACACCTTC
CDR3aa: CASSFLGAYGYTF

abundance: many
j_gene: TRBJ2-2
v_gene: TRBV10-3
d_gene: .
CDR3nt: TGTGCCATTCCGAAGGGGGGCCCAAACACCGGGGAGCTGTTTTTT
CDR3aa: CAIPKGGPNTGELFF

abundance: many
j_gene: TRBJ1-1
v_gene: TRBV14
d_gene: .
CDR3nt: TGTGCCAGCAGCCAAGCTCTTCTCCAAGTTGGCACTGAAGCTTTCTTT
CDR3aa: CASSQALLQVGTEAFF

abundance: many
j_gene: TRBJ1-2
v_gene: TRBV4-2
d_gene: .
CDR3nt: TGTGCCAGCAGCCCCCGGCTGGGGGCGCGCACCTATGGCTACACCTTC
CDR3aa: CASSPRLGARTYGYTF

abundance: many
j_gene: TRBJ2-1
v_gene: TRBV11-2
d_gene: TRBD2
CDR3nt: TGTGCCAGCAGCTTAGATGGGTCGTCTAGCGGGGGGCACTACAATGAGCAGTTCTTC
CDR3aa: CASSLDGSSSGGHYNEQFF

abundance: .
j_gene: TRBJ2-3
v_gene: TRBV11-1
d_gene: .
CDR3nt: TGTGCCAGCAGTCTTGAATCAAGGGCGCCGAGCACAGATACGCAGTATTTT
CDR3aa: CASSLESRAPSTDTQYF

abundance: .
j_gene: TRBJ2-3
v_gene: TRBV6-1
d_gene: TRBD1
CDR3nt: TGTGCCAGCAGTGAACACGGGACAGGGCCAGATACGCAGTATTTT
CDR3aa: CASSEHGTGPDTQYF

abundance: .
j_gene: TRBJ2-7
v_gene: TRBV20-1
d_gene: TRBD1
CDR3nt: TGCAGTGCCCTTAACTGGGGACAGGCGGCCTACGAGCAGTACTTC
CDR3aa: CSALNWGQAAYEQYF

abundance: .
j_gene: TRBJ2-7
v_gene: TRBV6-4
d_gene: .
CDR3nt: TGTGCCTGCAGTTACTCGGGGTGCGAGCAGTACTTC
CDR3aa: CACSYSGCEQYF

abundance: many
j_gene: TRBJ1-1
v_gene: TRBV7-9
d_gene: TRBD1
CDR3nt: TGTGCCAGCAGCTTAGCGCAGGGGGCGAGTTCGACTGAAGCTTTCTTT
CDR3aa: CASSLAQGASSTEAFF

abundance: .
j_gene: TRBJ2-5
v_gene: TRBV5-4
d_gene: .
CDR3nt: TGTGCCAGCACCCTAGGGGCAGCCGAAGAGACCCAGTACTTC
CDR3aa: CASTLGAAEETQYF

abundance: .
j_gene: TRBJ2-7
v_gene: TRBV5-1
d_gene: .
CDR3nt: TGCGCCAGCAGCCCGACGGGAACCTACGAGCAGTACTTC
CDR3aa: CASSPTGTYEQYF

abundance: few
j_gene: TRBJ2-7
v_gene: TRBV5-1
d_gene: TRBD2
CDR3nt: TGCGCCAGCAGCATGGGGCCTAGCGGCAACTACGAGCAGTACTTC
CDR3aa: CASSMGPSGNYEQYF

abundance: .
j_gene: TRBJ1-3
v_gene: TRBV30
d_gene: .
CDR3nt: TGTGCCTGGAGTGTGTATCCTGGAGACACCACATATTTT
CDR3aa: CAWSVYPGDTTYF

abundance: many
j_gene: TRBJ2-1
v_gene: TRBV27
d_gene: .
CDR3nt: TGTGCCAGCAGTTTGATGGGGGGCTCCTACAATGAGCAGTTCTTC
CDR3aa: CASSLMGGSYNEQFF

abundance: once
j_gene: TRBJ1-5
v_gene: TRBV7-2
d_gene: .
CDR3nt: TGTGCCAGCAGGTTTGGGGGCGGTCAGCCCCAGCATTTT
CDR3aa: CASRFGGGQPQHF

abundance: .
j_gene: TRBJ2-2
v_gene: TRBV29-1
d_gene: .
CDR3nt: TGCAGCGTTGAGGGGCTGTTTTTT
CDR3aa: CSVEGLFF

abundance: .
j_gene: TRBJ1-2
v_gene: TRBV7-2
d_gene: TRBD1
CDR3nt: TGTGCCAGCAGCTGGGGACAGGCCGTCTATGGCTACACCTTC
CDR3aa: CASSWGQAVYGYTF

abundance: .
j_gene: TRBJ2-1
v_gene: TRBV25-1
d_gene: .
CDR3nt: TGTGCCAGCAGTCGGGGAAATGAGCAGTTCTTC
CDR3aa: CASSRGNEQFF

abundance: .
j_gene: TRBJ2-5
v_gene: TRBV7-2
d_gene: .
CDR3nt: TGTGCCAGCAGCTTACGGGGGGCGCGGGAGACCCAGTACTTC
CDR3aa: CASSLRGARETQYF

abundance: .
j_gene: TRBJ2-5
v_gene: TRBV9
d_gene: .
CDR3nt: TGTGCCAGCAGCCCCAGACTACAAGAGACCCAGTACTTC
CDR3aa: CASSPRLQETQYF

abundance: .
j_gene: TRBJ1-5
v_gene: TRBV19
d_gene: .
CDR3nt: TGTGCCAGCCATGGACTGTATAGCAATCAGCCCCAGCATTTT
CDR3aa: CASHGLYSNQPQHF

abundance: .
j_gene: TRBJ2-7
v_gene: TRBV7-3
d_gene: .
CDR3nt: TGTGCCAGCAGCTCCCACCTAAGCTCCTACGAGCAGTACTTC
CDR3aa: CASSSHLSSYEQYF

abundance: many
j_gene: TRBJ2-1
v_gene: TRBV27
d_gene: TRBD1
CDR3nt: TGTGCCAGCAGTTTAGGGGACAGCAATGAGCAGTTCTTC
CDR3aa: CASSLGDSNEQFF

abundance: .
j_gene: TRBJ2-3
v_gene: TRBV5-5
d_gene: TRBD1
CDR3nt: TGTGCCAGCAGCTGGGGGACAGGCACAGATACGCAGTATTTT
CDR3aa: CASSWGTGTDTQYF

abundance: many
j_gene: TRBJ1-2
v_gene: TRBV13
d_gene: .
CDR3nt: TGTGCCAGCAGGATATGGGGAGGGGCCCCTACCTATGGCTACACCTTC
CDR3aa: CASRIWGGAPTYGYTF

abundance: once
j_gene: TRBJ2-7
v_gene: TRBV10-3
d_gene: TRBD2
CDR3nt: TGTGCCATCAGCGGGAGCGGGGGGGCCTACGAGCAGTACTTC
CDR3aa: CAISGSGGAYEQYF

abundance: many
j_gene: TRBJ1-6
v_gene: TRBV27
d_gene: TRBD1
CDR3nt: TGTGCCAGCAGTTGGACAGGGGATTCACCCCTCCACTTT
CDR3aa: CASSWTGDSPLHF

abundance: .
j_gene: TRBJ2-1
v_gene: TRBV25-1
d_gene: .
CDR3nt: TGTGCCAGCGGGGCAGCCGCCTACTACAATGAGCAGTTCTTC
CDR3aa: CASGAAAYYNEQFF

abundance: .
j_gene: TRBJ2-7
v_gene: TRBV2
d_gene: .
CDR3nt: TGTGACCGACTTCACGGATATGAGCAGTACTTC
CDR3aa: CDRLHGYEQYF

abundance: .
j_gene: TRBJ2-7
v_gene: TRBV7-2
d_gene: .
CDR3nt: TGTGCCAGCAGCTCTCAGCCGTCCTACGAGCAGTACTTC
CDR3aa: CASSSQPSYEQYF

abundance: .
j_gene: TRBJ1-1
v_gene: TRBV5-1
d_gene: TRBD1
CDR3nt: TGCGCCAGCAGCTTTAAGGGACAGGGGGGAACTGAAGCTTTCTTT
CDR3aa: CASSFKGQGGTEAFF

abundance: many
j_gene: TRBJ2-1
v_gene: TRBV6-1
d_gene: .
CDR3nt: TGTGCCAGCAACTACCTGACAGGAGAAATATACAATGAGCAGTTCTTC
CDR3aa: CASNYLTGEIYNEQFF

abundance: .
j_gene: TRBJ1-1
v_gene: TRBV19
d_gene: .
CDR3nt: TGTGCCAGTAGTATAGTAGGCAGGGCTGTCACTGAAGCTTTCTTT
CDR3aa: CASSIVGRAVTEAFF

abundance: .
j_gene: TRBJ1-3
v_gene: TRBV19
d_gene: .
CDR3nt: TGTGCCAGTAGTTCGGGGGGCTCTGGAAACACCATATATTTT
CDR3aa: CASSSGGSGNTIYF

abundance: .
j_gene: TRBJ1-1
v_gene: TRBV19
d_gene: .
CDR3nt: TGTGCCAGTACTCCCTCGACAGGTATGATCGAAGCTTTCTTT
CDR3aa: CASTPSTGMIEAFF

abundance: .
j_gene: TRBJ2-5
v_gene: TRBV7-2
d_gene: .
CDR3nt: TGTGCCAGCAGCTTCGGGGTAACCCAAGAGACCCAGTACTTC
CDR3aa: CASSFGVTQETQYF

abundance: .
j_gene: TRBJ1-2
v_gene: TRBV25-1
d_gene: TRBD1
CDR3nt: TGTGCCAGCAGTGGCGGTCGGCAGGGGGCCTATGGCTACACCTTC
CDR3aa: CASSGGRQGAYGYTF

abundance: .
j_gene: TRBJ1-6
v_gene: TRBV20-1
d_gene: .
CDR3nt: TGCAGTGCTAGAGCGCGTGAGACAGGTGATTCACCCCTCCACTTT
CDR3aa: CSARARETGDSPLHF

abundance: .
j_gene: TRBJ2-5
v_gene: TRBV7-9
d_gene: .
CDR3nt: TGTGCCAGCAGCTTAGCGATAGGGCAAGAGACCCAGTACTTC
CDR3aa: CASSLAIGQETQYF

abundance: .
j_gene: TRBJ1-6
v_gene: TRBV12-3/TRBV12-4
d_gene: .
CDR3nt: TGTGCCAGCAGTTTACAGGACAAACCCCTCCACTTT
CDR3aa: CASSLQDKPLHF

abundance: .
j_gene: TRBJ1-2
v_gene: TRBV25-1
d_gene: .
CDR3nt: TGTGCCAGCAGTGAATCCGGGGGAGGGAGAGGTGGCTACACCTTC
CDR3aa: CASSESGGGRGGYTF

abundance: .
j_gene: TRBJ1-2
v_gene: TRBV7-2
d_gene: .
CDR3nt: TGTGCCAGCAGCTTAGGAAGGACCGACTATGGCTACACCTTC
CDR3aa: CASSLGRTDYGYTF

abundance: many
j_gene: TRBJ2-3
v_gene: TRBV5-5
d_gene: .
CDR3nt: TGTGCCAGCAGCTTGGGACAGGTATCAGCCACTAGCACAGATACGCAGTATTTT
CDR3aa: CASSLGQVSATSTDTQYF

abundance: .
j_gene: TRBJ2-5
v_gene: TRBV19
d_gene: TRBD2
CDR3nt: TGTGCCAGTAGTAACTTAGCGGGAGGAGAGACCCAGTACTTC
CDR3aa: CASSNLAGGETQYF

abundance: few
j_gene: TRBJ2-7
v_gene: TRBV7-7
d_gene: .
CDR3nt: TGTGCCAGCAGCCGAAGGGGGGGGTCCGAGCAGTACTTC
CDR3aa: CASSRRGGSEQYF

abundance: many
j_gene: TRBJ1-2
v_gene: TRBV7-9
d_gene: TRBD1
CDR3nt: TGTGCCAGCAGCTTAGGAGGGACAGGGGTTGATGGCTACACCTTC
CDR3aa: CASSLGGTGVDGYTF

abundance: many
j_gene: TRBJ2-7
v_gene: TRBV5-1
d_gene: .
CDR3nt: TGCGCCAGCAGCTTGGACAGCTTTACCTACGAGCAGTACTTC
CDR3aa: CASSLDSFTYEQYF

abundance: .
j_gene: TRBJ2-6
v_gene: TRBV7-7
d_gene: .
CDR3nt: TGTGCTAGCAGCTCAGCAGGGACCGCTGGGGCCAACGTCCTGACTTTC
CDR3aa: CASSSAGTAGANVLTF